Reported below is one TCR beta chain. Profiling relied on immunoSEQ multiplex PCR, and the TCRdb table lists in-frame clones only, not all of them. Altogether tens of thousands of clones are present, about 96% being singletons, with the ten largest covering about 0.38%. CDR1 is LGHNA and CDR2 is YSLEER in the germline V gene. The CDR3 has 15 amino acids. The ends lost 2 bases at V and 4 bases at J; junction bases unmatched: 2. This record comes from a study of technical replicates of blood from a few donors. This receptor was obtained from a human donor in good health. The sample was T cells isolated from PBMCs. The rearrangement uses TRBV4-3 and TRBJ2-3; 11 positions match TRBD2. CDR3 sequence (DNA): TGCGCCAGCAGCCAACTAGCGGGAGGCTCAGATACGCAGTATTTT. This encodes CASSQLAGGSDTQYF.